These 2 T cell receptor beta chains share one sample of origin, sequenced in a study of T cells in Graves' hyperthyroidism and ophthalmopathy. Researchers amplified the TCR beta CDR3 regions from RNA transcripts. In the first-round RT-PCR of the TCR CDR3, the HTBI primer set was used. TCRdb used MiXCR to reprocess the multiplex PCR reads, holding one entry per CDR3 protein. The sample has hundreds of thousands of distinct CDR3 sequences, around a sixth seen once. The sample comprised blood. The origin of the receptors is a woman between 45 and 65 years old with Graves' hyperthyroidism that later progressed to Graves' ophthalmopathy.

This clonotype was counted at least ten times. The gene calls are TRBV11-2 and TRBJ2-5; D not certain. Germline V gene data show CDR1 as SGHAT and CDR2 as FQNNGV. CDR3 length: 14 residues. V gave up 3 bases and J gave up 2 bases, with 10 bases separating them. CDR3 loop: CASSLEPAQETQYF. The CDR3, as DNA: TGTGCCAGCAGCTTGGAGCCTGCGCAAGAGACCCAGTACTTC.

This clonotype was seen many times. The V call is TRBV11-3, the J call TRBJ2-7; 7 bases line up with TRBD1. Germline CDR1 SGHNT, CDR2 YENEEA. This CDR3 comprises 14 residues. With V trimmed by 1 base and J by 3 bases, 3 bases remained unmatched. CDR3 residues: CASSLGPGGYEQYF. The CDR3 bases are TGTGCCAGCAGCTTAGGGCCAGGGGGCTACGAGCAGTACTTC.